These T cell receptor beta chains were read from a single sample in a study of Ad26.COV2.S vaccination and SARS-CoV-2 variants. TCRdb keeps only in-frame clones here, not all; method: immunoSEQ multiplex PCR. Of 300,000 to 400,000 clones in the sample, 86% were seen once. Sequencing used peripheral blood, obtained in a trial of Ad26.COV2.S vaccine versus placebo. Receptors originate from a person aged 18-60 years who received the Ad26.COV2.S COVID-19 vaccine or a placebo. Each CDR3 is given with its conserved first and last residue. A D gene is named only where the DNA matches it firmly. Size tells how often a clone was seen (once, few, many) or the class of an expanded clone, and some rows leave it out.

j_gene | abundance | v_gene | d_gene | CDR3aa | CDR3nt
TRBJ1-1 | . | TRBV19 | . | CASSIDKNTEAFF | TGTGCCAGTAGTATAGATAAAAACACTGAAGCTTTCTTT
TRBJ1-1 | . | TRBV6-2/TRBV6-3 | TRBD1 | CASSYSTGQGLTEAFF | TGTGCCAGCAGTTACTCGACGGGACAGGGGCTCACTGAAGCTTTCTTT
TRBJ2-3 | . | TRBV7-2 | . | CASSLDRGSDTQYF | TGTGCCAGCAGCTTAGATCGGGGGTCAGATACGCAGTATTTT
TRBJ2-1 | . | TRBV6-1 | TRBD2 | CASRPERGQQFF | TGTGCCAGCAGACCTGAGCGGGGGCAGCAGTTCTTC
TRBJ2-1 | . | TRBV4-2 | TRBD2 | CASSQEVTGAKSSGGSLYNEQFF | TGTGCCAGCAGCCAAGAGGTGACAGGGGCGAAGTCTAGCGGGGGCTCCCTCTACAATGAGCAGTTCTTC
TRBJ2-1 | . | TRBV2 | . | CASVLGFSYNEQFF | TGTGCCAGCGTCTTAGGATTCTCCTACAATGAGCAGTTCTTC
TRBJ1-5 | . | TRBV12-3/TRBV12-4 | . | CASSPRGNQPQHF | TGTGCCAGCAGTCCGAGGGGCAATCAGCCCCAGCATTTT
TRBJ2-7 | . | TRBV11-2 | TRBD2 | CASSLWSRLGGVTYEQYF | TGTGCCAGCAGCTTATGGTCCCGCCTTGGGGGGGTGACCTACGAGCAGTACTTC
TRBJ2-4 | . | TRBV5-4 | TRBD1 | CASSPERQGLAKNIQYF | TGTGCCAGCAGCCCAGAAAGACAGGGTCTAGCCAAAAACATTCAGTACTTC
TRBJ2-7 | . | TRBV30 | . | CAWNLGVSPFMEQYF | TGTGCCTGGAATTTAGGGGTTTCCCCTTTTATGGAGCAGTACTTC
TRBJ1-3 | . | TRBV2 | . | CASSEPSPNTIYF | TGTGCCAGCAGTGAACCGTCCCCCAACACCATATATTTT
TRBJ1-1 | . | TRBV2 | TRBD1 | CASRGQGAEAFF | TGTGCCAGCAGGGGACAGGGGGCTGAAGCTTTCTTT
TRBJ1-1 | once | TRBV25-1 | . | CASTGFNTEAFF | TGTGCCAGCACCGGGTTTAACACTGAAGCTTTCTTT
TRBJ1-3 | . | TRBV18 | . | CASSPVGTAAGNTIYF | TGTGCCAGCTCACCAGTCGGGACGGCAGCTGGAAACACCATATATTTT
TRBJ1-2 | . | TRBV30 | TRBD1 | CAWNPGTVGPGYTF | TGTGCGTGGAACCCGGGGACAGTCGGGCCTGGCTACACCTTC
TRBJ2-7 | . | TRBV11-2 | TRBD2 | CASSLKGGGASLYEQYF | TGTGCCAGCAGCTTAAAGGGCGGGGGGGCCTCCTTATACGAGCAGTACTTC
TRBJ2-3 | . | TRBV18 | TRBD2 | CASSTGTSGGRTDTQYF | TGTGCCAGCTCAACCGGGACTAGCGGGGGGCGGACAGATACGCAGTATTTT
TRBJ1-4 | once | TRBV9 | . | CASSVVPGASEKLFF | TGTGCCAGCAGCGTAGTGCCGGGGGCCTCTGAAAAACTGTTTTTT
TRBJ2-3 | . | TRBV6-4 | . | CASSERGTDTQYF | TGTGCCAGCAGTGAAAGGGGCACAGATACGCAGTATTTT
TRBJ2-3 | . | TRBV5-1 | . | CASSSRRGDTDTQYF | TGCGCCAGCAGCTCCCGGAGGGGGGACACAGATACGCAGTATTTT
TRBJ2-7 | . | TRBV7-2 | . | CASSLGTVEQYF | TGTGCCAGCAGCTTAGGGACAGTCGAGCAGTACTTC
TRBJ1-1 | . | TRBV19 | . | CASRELNTEAFF | TGTGCCAGTCGCGAGCTGAACACTGAAGCTTTCTTT
TRBJ1-1 | once | TRBV7-9 | . | CASSLVAPRRGGADTEAFF | TGTGCCAGCAGCTTAGTGGCCCCCCGCCGGGGGGGCGCGGACACTGAAGCTTTCTTT
TRBJ1-6 | . | TRBV27 | TRBD1 | CASSQQGVSYNSPLHF | TGTGCCAGCAGCCAACAGGGGGTCTCCTATAATTCACCCCTCCACTTT
TRBJ1-6 | . | TRBV2 | . | CASSETHPYNSPLHF | TGTGCCAGCAGTGAAACCCACCCCTATAATTCACCCCTCCACTTT
TRBJ2-3 | . | TRBV7-8 | . | CASSLGTQRNTDTQYF | TGTGCCAGCAGCTTAGGTACCCAGCGGAACACAGATACGCAGTATTTT
TRBJ2-7 | few | TRBV6-6 | . | CASSYSISRTYEQYF | TGTGCCAGCAGTTACTCGATAAGTAGGACCTACGAGCAGTACTTC
TRBJ1-6 | . | TRBV7-8 | TRBD1 | CASSQAFGDRVIRSPLHF | TGTGCCAGCAGCCAAGCCTTCGGGGACAGGGTGATAAGGTCACCCCTCCACTTT
TRBJ2-2 | . | TRBV14 | . | CASSHQTQRGTGELFF | TGTGCCAGCAGCCACCAAACCCAGCGAGGCACCGGGGAGCTGTTTTTT
TRBJ1-2 | . | TRBV4-1 | . | CASSQEVSANYGYTF | TGCGCCAGCAGCCAAGAGGTCTCCGCTAACTATGGCTACACCTTC
TRBJ2-5 | . | TRBV7-6 | . | CASSLRGGVRRETQYF | TGTGCCAGCAGCTTGAGAGGGGGGGTAAGGCGGGAGACCCAGTACTTC
TRBJ1-1 | . | TRBV6-6 | . | CASSYDEKNTEAFF | TGTGCCAGCAGTTACGATGAGAAGAACACTGAAGCTTTCTTT
TRBJ2-1 | once | TRBV5-1 | . | CASSLVGGHNNEQFF | TGCGCCAGCAGCTTGGTGGGGGGACACAACAATGAGCAGTTCTTC
TRBJ2-7 | many | TRBV5-1 | TRBD2 | CASSLSGMSSYEQYF | TGCGCCAGCAGCCTTAGCGGGATGAGCTCCTACGAGCAGTACTTC
TRBJ2-7 | once | TRBV3-1/TRBV3-2 | . | CASSVGGSYEQYF | TGTGCCAGCAGCGTTGGGGGGTCCTACGAGCAGTACTTC
TRBJ2-1 | . | TRBV7-9 | . | CASSLTGGVYNEQFF | TGTGCCAGCAGCTTAACGGGGGGCGTTTACAATGAGCAGTTCTTC
TRBJ2-2 | . | TRBV2 | TRBD2 | CASSLGLAGPNTGELFF | TGTGCCAGCAGCCTTGGACTAGCGGGGCCGAACACCGGGGAGCTGTTTTTT